This T cell receptor (beta chain) was captured by sequencing in a study of cytomegalovirus exposure and HLA in healthy donors. Whole-study findings and limits: The listing of roughly 160 TCR beta chains classed them as cytomegalovirus-associated. Most of the CMV-associated TCR beta chains (in a later analysis) appeared to be HLA-restricted.

Comment on this clone: Its antigen is currently unknown.

The PCR employed 60 Vbeta primers together with 13 Jbeta primers. Original analysis: Later, tens of millions of unique TCR beta chains were counted in an analysis, and approximately 10 million of them were shared. The protocol was immunoSEQ multiplex PCR, while the TCRdb copy is restricted to in-frame clones and leaves out a portion. V and J calls and clone size are copied from that table; D and trimming were computed from the DNA. The sample has under 150,000 clones, over 65% seen once. This CDR3 has 13 residues. Germline V CDR1 and CDR2: SGHNT, YYREEE (reference sequence). V was trimmed by 4 bases and J by 2 bases, leaving 9 bases between them.

The chain has TRBV5-4 and TRBJ1-1; D not certain. The sequencing input was PBMCs. This TCR came from a female donor in good health and CMV-seropositive. Here the CDR3 DNA reads TGTGCCAGCAGCACAATAACAAACACTGAAGCTTTCTTT. It translates to CASSTITNTEAFF.